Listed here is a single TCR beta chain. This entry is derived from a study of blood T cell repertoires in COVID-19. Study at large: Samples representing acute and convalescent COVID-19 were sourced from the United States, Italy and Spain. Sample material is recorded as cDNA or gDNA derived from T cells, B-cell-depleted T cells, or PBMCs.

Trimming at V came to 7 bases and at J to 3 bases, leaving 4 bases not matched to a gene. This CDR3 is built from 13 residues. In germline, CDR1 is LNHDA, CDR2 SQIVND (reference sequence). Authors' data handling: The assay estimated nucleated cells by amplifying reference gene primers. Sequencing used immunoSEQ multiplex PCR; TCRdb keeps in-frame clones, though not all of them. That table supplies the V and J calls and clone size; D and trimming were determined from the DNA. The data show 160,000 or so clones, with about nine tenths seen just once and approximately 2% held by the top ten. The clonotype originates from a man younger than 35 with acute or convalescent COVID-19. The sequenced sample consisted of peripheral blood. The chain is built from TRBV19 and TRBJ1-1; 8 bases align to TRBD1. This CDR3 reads CASTLTGDTEAFF. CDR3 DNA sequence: TGTGCCAGTACCTTGACAGGGGACACTGAAGCTTTCTTT.